These T cell receptor beta chains were read from a single sample in a study of identical twins. In TCRdb, the 5' RACE reads were re-called with MiXCR into one record per CDR3 protein. This sample carries about 280,000 distinct CDR3 sequences, more than 6.5% of them seen once, and the ten largest clones take over 2%. The same data also went into a second study, on yellow fever vaccine responses in identical twins.

Sequenced sample: memory (CD45RO+) T cells sorted from blood. Receptors originate from a woman aged 18-29 years in good health. CDR3s include the opening cysteine and the closing phenylalanine or tryptophan. Fields, in order: V gene, clone size, D gene, J gene, CDR3 DNA, CDR3 protein. D genes are given only for firm matches. Where a row states a size, it is once, few, many or the class of an expanded clone; other rows omit it.

V gene: TRBV12-3/TRBV12-4
clone size: few
D gene: TRBD1
J gene: TRBJ2-2
CDR3 DNA: TGTGCCAGCAGTGGAATCTCAGGGGGTACCGGGGAGCTGTTTTTT
CDR3 protein: CASSGISGGTGELFF

V gene: TRBV20-1
clone size: NA
D gene: TRBD2
J gene: TRBJ2-2
CDR3 DNA: TGCAGTGCTAGCGGGAGGGCCGGGGAGCTGTTTTTT
CDR3 protein: CSASGRAGELFF

V gene: TRBV5-1
clone size: NA
D gene: NA
J gene: TRBJ1-1
CDR3 DNA: TGCGCCAGCAGCCCATCGACAGGGAACACTGAAGCTTTCTTT
CDR3 protein: CASSPSTGNTEAFF

V gene: TRBV20-1
clone size: many
D gene: NA
J gene: TRBJ1-5
CDR3 DNA: TGCAGTGCCAACTCCCATGGGAATCAGCCCCAGCATTTT
CDR3 protein: CSANSHGNQPQHF

V gene: TRBV20-1
clone size: NA
D gene: NA
J gene: TRBJ1-1
CDR3 DNA: TGCAGTGCCACTGACAGGTCTATTGAAGCTTTCTTT
CDR3 protein: CSATDRSIEAFF

V gene: TRBV28
clone size: many
D gene: NA
J gene: TRBJ2-1
CDR3 DNA: TGTGCCAGCAGATCACAGGGTAGGGAGAATGAGCAGTTCTTC
CDR3 protein: CASRSQGRENEQFF

V gene: TRBV7-7
clone size: NA
D gene: TRBD1
J gene: TRBJ2-5
CDR3 DNA: TGTGCCAGCAGGGACAGGGGTCAAGAGACCCAGTACTTC
CDR3 protein: CASRDRGQETQYF

V gene: TRBV27
clone size: few
D gene: TRBD1
J gene: TRBJ1-6
CDR3 DNA: TGTGCCAGCAGTCCAAACAGGGGGGTGGGTTATAATTCACCCCTCCACTTT
CDR3 protein: CASSPNRGVGYNSPLHF

V gene: TRBV6-6
clone size: many
D gene: NA
J gene: TRBJ1-1
CDR3 DNA: TGTGCCAGCAGTCGGGACTCGAACACTGAAGCTTTCTTT
CDR3 protein: CASSRDSNTEAFF

V gene: TRBV12-3/TRBV12-4
clone size: many
D gene: NA
J gene: TRBJ2-1
CDR3 DNA: TGTGCCAGCAGTACAACTCCTGGACGATATGAGCAGTTCTTC
CDR3 protein: CASSTTPGRYEQFF

V gene: TRBV27
clone size: NA
D gene: TRBD2
J gene: TRBJ2-3
CDR3 DNA: TGTGCCAGCAGTTGGGGACTAGCGGCGGATACGCAGTATTTT
CDR3 protein: CASSWGLAADTQYF

V gene: TRBV20-1
clone size: NA
D gene: TRBD1
J gene: TRBJ2-3
CDR3 DNA: TGCAGTGCCACGAGACAGGGTGATTATACGCAGTATTTT
CDR3 protein: CSATRQGDYTQYF

V gene: TRBV12-5
clone size: few
D gene: TRBD2
J gene: TRBJ2-7
CDR3 DNA: TGTGCTAGTGCCCAAATAGCGGGAGGCCATTCCTACGAGCAGTACTTC
CDR3 protein: CASAQIAGGHSYEQYF

V gene: TRBV12-3/TRBV12-4
clone size: NA
D gene: NA
J gene: TRBJ2-2
CDR3 DNA: TGTGCCAGCAGTTTTAGGCAGGCGGGGGCGGGCACCGGGGAGCTGTTTTTT
CDR3 protein: CASSFRQAGAGTGELFF

V gene: TRBV2
clone size: many
D gene: TRBD1
J gene: TRBJ1-6
CDR3 DNA: TGTGCCAGCAGTCCTAACAGGGGATCACCCCTCCACTTT
CDR3 protein: CASSPNRGSPLHF

V gene: TRBV7-2
clone size: NA
D gene: TRBD2
J gene: TRBJ2-1
CDR3 DNA: TGTGCCAGCAGCCGAGCTTCGGGAGGGTACAATGAGCAGTTCTTC
CDR3 protein: CASSRASGGYNEQFF

V gene: TRBV12-3/TRBV12-4
clone size: NA
D gene: NA
J gene: TRBJ2-5
CDR3 DNA: TGTGCCAGCAGTAAACCCGGCGACAGGCAGCGGGAGACCCAGTACTTC
CDR3 protein: CASSKPGDRQRETQYF

V gene: TRBV4-1
clone size: NA
D gene: TRBD1
J gene: TRBJ1-5
CDR3 DNA: TGCGCCAGCAGCCAAGATTATAGTTGGACAGGGGGAGATCAGCCCCAGCATTTT
CDR3 protein: CASSQDYSWTGGDQPQHF

V gene: TRBV7-2
clone size: few
D gene: NA
J gene: TRBJ2-6
CDR3 DNA: TGTGCCAGCAGCTCAGGGATTCACTCTGGGGCCAACGTCCTGACTTTC
CDR3 protein: CASSSGIHSGANVLTF

V gene: TRBV14
clone size: few
D gene: TRBD2
J gene: TRBJ2-1
CDR3 DNA: TGTGCCAGCCGCCCAGTCGGCGGGGGTAGAAATGAGCAGTTCTTC
CDR3 protein: CASRPVGGGRNEQFF

V gene: TRBV25-1
clone size: NA
D gene: NA
J gene: TRBJ2-5
CDR3 DNA: TGTGCCAGCAGTGCCCCCGGGGCCGAAGAGACCCAGTACTTC
CDR3 protein: CASSAPGAEETQYF

V gene: TRBV6-2/TRBV6-3
clone size: many
D gene: NA
J gene: TRBJ2-3
CDR3 DNA: TGTGCCAGCAGCACCGGGGGGCCCTCAGATACGCAGTATTTT
CDR3 protein: CASSTGGPSDTQYF

V gene: TRBV12-3/TRBV12-4
clone size: many
D gene: NA
J gene: TRBJ1-2
CDR3 DNA: TGTGCCAGCAGTGAAAATCTTGGGTCGGCTTATGGCTACACCTTC
CDR3 protein: CASSENLGSAYGYTF

V gene: TRBV4-1
clone size: many
D gene: NA
J gene: TRBJ2-3
CDR3 DNA: TGCGCCAGCAGCCAAGATGAGGGGTGGGCCACAGATACGCAGTATTTT
CDR3 protein: CASSQDEGWATDTQYF

V gene: TRBV5-1
clone size: few
D gene: TRBD1
J gene: TRBJ1-4
CDR3 DNA: TGCGCCAGCGGACAGGGGACAACTAATGAAAAACTGTTTTTT
CDR3 protein: CASGQGTTNEKLFF

V gene: TRBV19
clone size: many
D gene: NA
J gene: TRBJ1-1
CDR3 DNA: TGTGCCAGTAGTATAGAAGGGCGGTCGATGACGGAAGCTTTCTTT
CDR3 protein: CASSIEGRSMTEAFF

V gene: TRBV4-2
clone size: many
D gene: TRBD2
J gene: TRBJ2-1
CDR3 DNA: TGTGCCAGCAGCCTCGGGACTAGCGACTCCTACAATGAGCAGTTCTTC
CDR3 protein: CASSLGTSDSYNEQFF

V gene: TRBV20-1
clone size: many
D gene: NA
J gene: TRBJ2-1
CDR3 DNA: TGCAGTGCTAGAATTGCGCCCGAGCAGTTCTTC
CDR3 protein: CSARIAPEQFF

V gene: TRBV20-1
clone size: NA
D gene: TRBD2
J gene: TRBJ2-1
CDR3 DNA: TGCAGTGCCCCGATAGCGGGAGGTTTTTTTGAGCAGTTCTTC
CDR3 protein: CSAPIAGGFFEQFF

V gene: TRBV27
clone size: NA
D gene: NA
J gene: TRBJ1-4
CDR3 DNA: TGTGCCAGCAGTCGGTCAGGGTTCGAAAAACTGTTTTTT
CDR3 protein: CASSRSGFEKLFF

V gene: TRBV24-1
clone size: many
D gene: TRBD1
J gene: TRBJ1-5
CDR3 DNA: TGTGCCACCCAGGGACAGGGGTACAATCAGCCCCAGCATTTT
CDR3 protein: CATQGQGYNQPQHF

V gene: TRBV5-6
clone size: many
D gene: TRBD1
J gene: TRBJ1-1
CDR3 DNA: TGTGCCAGCAGCAAGAAGGACAGGGAGTATGCTTTCTTT
CDR3 protein: CASSKKDREYAFF

V gene: TRBV21-1
clone size: many
D gene: NA
J gene: TRBJ2-3
CDR3 DNA: TGTGCCAGCAACCATAATAATCGCACAGATACGCAGTATTTT
CDR3 protein: CASNHNNRTDTQYF

V gene: TRBV4-1
clone size: many
D gene: NA
J gene: TRBJ1-6
CDR3 DNA: TGCGCCAGCAGCCAAGAGACCGCCGGGGGGTCACCCCTCCACTTT
CDR3 protein: CASSQETAGGSPLHF

V gene: TRBV20-1
clone size: few
D gene: NA
J gene: TRBJ1-6
CDR3 DNA: TGCAGTGCTAGAGATCCCGACGGGGTTTTGAGAAATTCACCCCTCCACTTT
CDR3 protein: CSARDPDGVLRNSPLHF

V gene: TRBV6-5
clone size: NA
D gene: TRBD1
J gene: TRBJ1-1
CDR3 DNA: TGTGCCAGCAGTCGGACAGGCTCTGAAGCTTTCTTT
CDR3 protein: CASSRTGSEAFF

V gene: TRBV20-1
clone size: NA
D gene: NA
J gene: TRBJ2-3
CDR3 DNA: TGCAGTGCTAGAGATAGGGCCAGGCGGGTTGGCACAGATACGCAGTATTTT
CDR3 protein: CSARDRARRVGTDTQYF